This T cell receptor beta chain was recorded in a study of brain T cells in children with intractable seizures. The study, taken as a whole, reports: HCMV serostatus was not known, and viral specificity came from CDR3 similarity only. Clones missing pre-surgery may reflect undersampling of that blood sample.

This clone was counted a single time. Its antigen is undetermined. The ends were cut back, 5 bases at V and 2 bases at J, with 9 bases in the middle. CDR1 is SGHVS and CDR2 is FNYEAQ in the germline V gene. This CDR3 comprises 13 residues. As to time point: blood from clinic visit 5 months post-surgery; TSC patient then seizure free. Sequencing was limited to surgery cases with top T cell transcript signatures in brain tissue. Before surgery, patients took at least one anti-epileptic drug. Measured with immunoSEQ multiplex PCR; TCRdb has only the in-frame clones, and not every one. The table includes about 340,000 clones, over 90% detected once.

V gene TRBV7-6 combines with J gene TRBJ1-2, with a possible D match to TRBD1 (5 bases). This clonotype was obtained from a boy under three years old with tuberous sclerosis and intractable seizures. Material: peripheral blood, obtained 4 to 5 months after surgery. DNA of the CDR3: TGTGCCAGCAGCCCTACAGGAAACTATGGCTACACCTTC. Its protein is CASSPTGNYGYTF.